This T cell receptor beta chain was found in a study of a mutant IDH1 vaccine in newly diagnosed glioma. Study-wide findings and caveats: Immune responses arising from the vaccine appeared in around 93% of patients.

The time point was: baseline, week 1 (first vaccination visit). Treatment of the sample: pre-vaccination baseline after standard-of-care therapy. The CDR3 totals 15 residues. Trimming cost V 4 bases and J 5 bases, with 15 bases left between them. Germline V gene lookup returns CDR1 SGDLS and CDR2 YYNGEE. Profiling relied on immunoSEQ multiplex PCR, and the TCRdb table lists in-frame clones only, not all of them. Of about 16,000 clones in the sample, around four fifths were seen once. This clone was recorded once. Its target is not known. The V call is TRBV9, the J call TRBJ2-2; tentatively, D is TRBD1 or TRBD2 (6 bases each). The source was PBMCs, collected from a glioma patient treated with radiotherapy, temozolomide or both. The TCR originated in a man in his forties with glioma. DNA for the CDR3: TGTGCCAGCAGCTCTTACAGGGCGGGGACCGGGGAGCTGTTTTTT. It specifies CASSSYRAGTGELFF. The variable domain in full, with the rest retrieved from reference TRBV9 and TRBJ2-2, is DSGVTQTPKHLITATGQRVTLRCSPRSGDLSVYWYQQSLDQGLQFLIQYYNGEERAKGNILERFSAQQFPDLHSELNLSSLELGDSALYFCASSSYRAGTGELFFGEGSRLTVL.